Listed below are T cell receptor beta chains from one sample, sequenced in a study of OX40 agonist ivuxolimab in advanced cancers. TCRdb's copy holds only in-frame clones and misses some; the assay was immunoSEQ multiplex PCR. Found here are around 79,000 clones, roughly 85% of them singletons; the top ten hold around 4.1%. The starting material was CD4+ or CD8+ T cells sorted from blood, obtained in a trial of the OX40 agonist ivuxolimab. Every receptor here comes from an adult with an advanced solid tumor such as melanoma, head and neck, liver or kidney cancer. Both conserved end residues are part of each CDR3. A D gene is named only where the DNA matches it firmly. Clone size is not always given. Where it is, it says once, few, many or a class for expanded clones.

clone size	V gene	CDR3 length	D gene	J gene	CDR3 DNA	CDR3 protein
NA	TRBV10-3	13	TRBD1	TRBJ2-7	TGTGCCATCAGTTCGACAGGGGTCTACGAGCAGTACTTC	CAISSTGVYEQYF
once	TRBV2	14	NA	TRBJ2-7	TGTGCCAGCAGTGCTGAAAGGGAGGAAGTTGAGCAGTACTTC	CASSAEREEVEQYF
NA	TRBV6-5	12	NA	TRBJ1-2	TGTGCCAGCGCGGCAGGGATCGGTGGCTACACCTTC	CASAAGIGGYTF
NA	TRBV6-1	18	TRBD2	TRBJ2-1	TGTGCCAGCAGTGAAGTATATGTCGGGCTAGCGGGACAAAATGAGCAGTTCTTC	CASSEVYVGLAGQNEQFF
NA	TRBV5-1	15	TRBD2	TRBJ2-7	TGCGCCAGCAGTTCGACTTCCCCGGGACTAGTTGAGCAGTACTTC	CASSSTSPGLVEQYF
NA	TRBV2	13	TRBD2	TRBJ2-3	TGTGCCAGAGCGGGAGTGGGCACAGATACGCAGTATTTT	CARAGVGTDTQYF
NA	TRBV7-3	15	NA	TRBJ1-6	TGTGCCAGCAGTAGCGCCGGGACGGGTAATTCACCCCTCCACTTT	CASSSAGTGNSPLHF
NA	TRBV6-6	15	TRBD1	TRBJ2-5	TGTGCCAGCAGTGATACAGGGGGCGCGCAAGAGACCCAGTACTTC	CASSDTGGAQETQYF
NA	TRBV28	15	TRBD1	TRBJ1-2	TGTGCCAGCAGTTTACAGCTTTTCACAGGGGATGGCTACACCTTC	CASSLQLFTGDGYTF
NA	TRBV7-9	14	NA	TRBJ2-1	TGTGCCAGCAGCGGTGAGAGCTCCTACAATGAGCAGTTCTTC	CASSGESSYNEQFF
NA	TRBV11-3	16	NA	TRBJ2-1	TGTGCCAGCAGCTTAATGTTAGCGGAGGGAAACAATGAGCAGTTCTTC	CASSLMLAEGNNEQFF
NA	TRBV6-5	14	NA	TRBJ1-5	TGTGCCAGCAGTGAAATAGGGGCAGGTCAGCCCCAGCATTTT	CASSEIGAGQPQHF
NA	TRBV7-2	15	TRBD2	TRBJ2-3	TGTGCCAGCAGCTTAGCGGGAGGGCCTCAAGATACGCAGTATTTT	CASSLAGGPQDTQYF
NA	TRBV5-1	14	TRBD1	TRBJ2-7	TGCGCCAGCAGCCCCACAGGGGGATCTGTCGAGCAGTACTTC	CASSPTGGSVEQYF
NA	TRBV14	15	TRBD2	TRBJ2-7	TGTGCCAGCAGCCAAGAGGCACTAGCGATCTACGAGCAGTACTTC	CASSQEALAIYEQYF
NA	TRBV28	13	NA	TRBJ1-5	TGTGCCAGCAGTTTATCCAGGGCTCAGCCCCAGCATTTT	CASSLSRAQPQHF
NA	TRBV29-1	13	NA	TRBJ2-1	TGCAGCGGTGGCGGCGGTTCCTACAATGAGCAGTTCTTC	CSGGGGSYNEQFF
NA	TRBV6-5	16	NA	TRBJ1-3	TGTGCCAGCAGTTACTCAGGGCAGTTCTCTGGAAACACCATATATTTT	CASSYSGQFSGNTIYF
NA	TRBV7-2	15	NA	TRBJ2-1	TGTGCCAGCAGTCCAAACCCGACAGTTTACAATGAGCAGTTCTTC	CASSPNPTVYNEQFF
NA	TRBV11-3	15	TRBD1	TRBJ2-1	TGTGCCAGCAGCCCGGGACAGGGATCCTACAATGAGCAGTTCTTC	CASSPGQGSYNEQFF
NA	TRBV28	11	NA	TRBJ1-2	TGTGCCAGCAGTTTATTACGGGAGTCGTTCTTC	CASSLLRESFF
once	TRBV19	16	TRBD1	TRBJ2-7	TGTGCCAGTAGGACGACAGGGGAGTCAGGGAGGAACGAGCAGTACTTC	CASRTTGESGRNEQYF
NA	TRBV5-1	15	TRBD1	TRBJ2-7	TGCGCCAGCAGTTTACGCCCGGGACAGTCGTACGAGCAGTACTTC	CASSLRPGQSYEQYF
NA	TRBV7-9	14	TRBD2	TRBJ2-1	TGTGCCAGCAGCTTGACTAGCGGGAGGGCGGAGCAGTTCTTC	CASSLTSGRAEQFF
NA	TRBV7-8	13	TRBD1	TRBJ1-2	TGTGCCAGCAGCTACGGAGACAGGGATGGCTACACCTTC	CASSYGDRDGYTF
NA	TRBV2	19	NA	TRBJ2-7	TGTGCCAGCAGTGAACCGGTTGGGTATGGGACACAAATTATCTACGAGCAGTACTTC	CASSEPVGYGTQIIYEQYF
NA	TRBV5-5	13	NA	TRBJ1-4	TGTGCCAGCAGCTCACAAGTTAATGAAAAACTGTTTTTT	CASSSQVNEKLFF